This T cell receptor (beta chain) was captured in a study of blood T cell repertoires in COVID-19. Study-level background: Acute and convalescent COVID-19 specimens originated in the United States, Italy and Spain. T cells, B-cell-depleted T cells, or PBMCs supplied cDNA or gDNA.

Methods used by the authors: Reference gene primer amplification gave estimated nucleated cell counts. Sequencing was performed with immunoSEQ multiplex PCR; in TCRdb, only in-frame clones are kept and a portion is missing. Clonal size and the V and J genes are those of that table, whereas D and trimming came from the DNA. The profile shows about 360,000 clones, around 88% of them singletons. With 1 base clipped from V and 5 bases from J, the junction kept 6 bases outside the gene matches. CDR1 is LGHDT and CDR2 is YNNKEL in the germline V gene (reference sequence). The CDR3 totals 16 residues. Specimen: peripheral blood. This sequence joins TRBV3-1 (or the pseudogene TRBV3-2) and TRBJ2-2; 8 nucleotides agree with TRBD2. This TCR was sampled from a woman between 55 and 75 years old with COVID-19, enrolled during active disease. The CDR3 coding sequence is TGTGCCAGCAGCCAAGCGAGACTAGCGCCTACCGGGGAGCTGTTTTTT. It specifies CASSQARLAPTGELFF.